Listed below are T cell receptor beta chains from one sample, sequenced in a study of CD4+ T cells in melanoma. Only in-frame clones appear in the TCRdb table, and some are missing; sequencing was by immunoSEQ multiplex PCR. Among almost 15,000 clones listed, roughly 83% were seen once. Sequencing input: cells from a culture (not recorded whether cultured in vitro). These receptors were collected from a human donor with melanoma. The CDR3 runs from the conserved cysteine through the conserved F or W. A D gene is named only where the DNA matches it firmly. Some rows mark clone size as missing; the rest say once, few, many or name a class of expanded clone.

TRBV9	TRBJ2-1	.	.	CASSGKSATAYNEQFF	TGTGCCAGCAGCGGGAAAAGCGCGACAGCTTACAATGAGCAGTTCTTC
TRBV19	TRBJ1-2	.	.	CASRGLSTGSSRYGYTF	TGTGCCAGTAGAGGACTGAGTACAGGGTCGTCCCGATATGGCTACACCTTC
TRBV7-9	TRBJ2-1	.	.	CASSPDNEQFF	TGTGCCAGCAGCCCCGACAATGAGCAGTTCTTC
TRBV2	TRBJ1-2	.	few	CASRTGRDRRYGYTF	TGTGCCAGCAGGACAGGACGTGACAGGCGCTATGGCTACACCTTC
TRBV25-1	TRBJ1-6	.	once	CASGARENSPLHF	TGTGCCAGCGGCGCAAGGGAAAATTCACCCCTCCACTTT
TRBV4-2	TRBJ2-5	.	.	CASSQEMGRETQYF	TGTGCCAGCAGCCAAGAAATGGGTCGCGAGACCCAGTACTTC
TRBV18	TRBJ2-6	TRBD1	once	CASRDSITTEPGANVLTF	TGTGCCAGCCGGGACAGCATAACTACTGAACCGGGGGCCAACGTCCTGACTTTC
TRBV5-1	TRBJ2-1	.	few	CASSLAGSDEQFF	TGCGCCAGCAGCTTGGCAGGGAGTGACGAGCAGTTCTTC
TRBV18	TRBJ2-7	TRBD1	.	CASSPGTGAYEQYF	TGTGCCAGCTCACCAGGGACAGGGGCCTACGAGCAGTACTTC
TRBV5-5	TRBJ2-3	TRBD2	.	CASSPRTSGDTDTQYF	TGTGCCAGCAGCCCACGGACTAGCGGAGACACAGATACGCAGTATTTT
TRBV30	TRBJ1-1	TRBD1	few	CAWSRDRTNTEAFF	TGTGCCTGGAGTAGGGACAGGACGAACACTGAAGCTTTCTTT
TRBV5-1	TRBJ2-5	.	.	CASSQVLTEKTQYF	TGCGCCAGCAGCCAAGTCTTGACAGAGAAGACCCAGTACTTC
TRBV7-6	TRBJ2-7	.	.	CASSLEASANSYEQYF	TGTGCCAGCAGCTTAGAGGCGTCAGCAAACTCCTACGAGCAGTACTTC
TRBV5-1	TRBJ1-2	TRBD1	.	CASSFDRADYGYTF	TGCGCCAGCAGTTTTGACAGGGCGGACTATGGCTACACCTTC
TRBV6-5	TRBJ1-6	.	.	CASSPRPNSPLHF	TGTGCCAGCAGTCCCCGGCCGAATTCACCCCTCCACTTT
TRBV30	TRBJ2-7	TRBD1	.	CAGVVRDSPYEQYF	TGTGCCGGGGTGGTGAGGGACAGTCCCTACGAGCAGTACTTC
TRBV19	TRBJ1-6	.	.	CATSQVFYSPLHF	TGTGCCACCAGTCAGGTGTTTTATTCACCCCTCCACTTT
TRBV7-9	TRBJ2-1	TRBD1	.	CASSTGTGSSEQFF	TGTGCCAGCAGCACCGGGACAGGTTCTAGTGAGCAGTTCTTC
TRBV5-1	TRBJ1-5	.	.	CASSLEGGPASPQHF	TGCGCCAGCAGCTTGGAGGGGGGCCCTGCGAGTCCCCAGCATTTT
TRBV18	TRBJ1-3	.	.	CASSSDRSSGNTIYF	TGTGCCAGCTCATCTGACAGGAGCTCTGGAAACACCATATATTTT
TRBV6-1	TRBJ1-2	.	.	CASSEGRGRDYGYTF	TGTGCCAGCAGTGAAGGCCGGGGGAGGGACTATGGCTACACCTTC